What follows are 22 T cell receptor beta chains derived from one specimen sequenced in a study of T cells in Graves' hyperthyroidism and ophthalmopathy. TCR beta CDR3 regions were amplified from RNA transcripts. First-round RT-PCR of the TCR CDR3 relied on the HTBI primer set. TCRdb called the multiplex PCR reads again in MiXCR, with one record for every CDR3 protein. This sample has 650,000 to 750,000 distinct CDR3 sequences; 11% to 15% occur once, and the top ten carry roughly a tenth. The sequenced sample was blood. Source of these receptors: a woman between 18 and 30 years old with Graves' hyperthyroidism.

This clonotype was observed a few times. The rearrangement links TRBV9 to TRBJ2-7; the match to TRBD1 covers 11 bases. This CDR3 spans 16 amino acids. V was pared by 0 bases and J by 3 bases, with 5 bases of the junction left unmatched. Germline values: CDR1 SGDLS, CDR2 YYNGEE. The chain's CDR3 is CASSVEGTGGHYEQYF. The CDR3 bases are TGTGCCAGCAGCGTAGAGGGGACAGGGGGTCACTACGAGCAGTACTTC. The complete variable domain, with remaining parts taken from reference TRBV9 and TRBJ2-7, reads DSGVTQTPKHLITATGQRVTLRCSPRSGDLSVYWYQQSLDQGLQFLIQYYNGEERAKGNILERFSAQQFPDLHSELNLSSLELGDSALYFCASSVEGTGGHYEQYFGPGTRLTVT.

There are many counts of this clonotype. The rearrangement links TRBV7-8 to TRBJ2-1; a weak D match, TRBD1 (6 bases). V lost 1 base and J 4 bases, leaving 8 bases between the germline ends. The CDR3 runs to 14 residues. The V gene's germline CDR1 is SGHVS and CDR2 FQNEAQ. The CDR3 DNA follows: TGTGCCAGCAGCTTAGGGGACACGTACAATGAGCAGTTCTTC. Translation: CASSLGDTYNEQFF.

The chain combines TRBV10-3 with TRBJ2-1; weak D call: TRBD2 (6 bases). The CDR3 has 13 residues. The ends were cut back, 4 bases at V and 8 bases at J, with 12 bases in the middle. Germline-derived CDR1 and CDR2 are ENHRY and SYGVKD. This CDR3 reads CAISGTSFDEQFF. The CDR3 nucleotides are TGTGCCATCAGTGGCACTAGCTTCGATGAGCAGTTCTTC.

The CDR3 loop reads CASSPGLAGNTGELFF. CDR3 nucleotides: TGCGCCAGCAGCCCCGGACTAGCGGGGAACACCGGGGAGCTGTTTTTT. The J gene is TRBJ2-2, the V gene TRBV4-3, with 11 positions matching TRBD2. The CDR3 extends over 16 amino acids. V lost 4 bases, J lost 1 base, and 2 bases stayed unmatched. Germline V lookup: CDR1 LGHNA, CDR2 YSLEER.

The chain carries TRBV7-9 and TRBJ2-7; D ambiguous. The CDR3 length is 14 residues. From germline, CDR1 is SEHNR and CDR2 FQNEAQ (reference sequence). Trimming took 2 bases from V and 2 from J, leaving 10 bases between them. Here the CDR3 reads CASSLYGGAYEQYF. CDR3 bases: TGTGCCAGCAGCTTATACGGTGGAGCCTACGAGCAGTACTTC.

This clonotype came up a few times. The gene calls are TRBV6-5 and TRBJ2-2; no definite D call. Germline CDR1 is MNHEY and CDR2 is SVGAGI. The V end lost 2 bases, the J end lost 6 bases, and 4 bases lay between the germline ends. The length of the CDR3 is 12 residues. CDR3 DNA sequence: TGTGCCAGCAGTTACCTTTCCGGGGAGCTGTTTTTT. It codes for CASSYLSGELFF.

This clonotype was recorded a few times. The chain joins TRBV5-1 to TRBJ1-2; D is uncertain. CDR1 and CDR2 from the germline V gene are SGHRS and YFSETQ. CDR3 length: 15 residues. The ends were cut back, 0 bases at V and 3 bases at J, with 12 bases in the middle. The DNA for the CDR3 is TGCGCCAGCAGCTTGGACGGGGTTGTCTACTATGGCTACACCTTC. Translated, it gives CASSLDGVVYYGYTF.

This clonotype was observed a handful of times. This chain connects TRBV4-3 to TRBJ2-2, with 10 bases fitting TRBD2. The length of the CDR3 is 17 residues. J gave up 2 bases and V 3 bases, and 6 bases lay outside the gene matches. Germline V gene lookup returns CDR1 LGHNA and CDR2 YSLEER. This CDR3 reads CASSQGRTSGNTGELFF. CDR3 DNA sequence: TGCGCCAGCAGCCAGGGAAGGACTAGCGGTAACACCGGGGAGCTGTTTTTT.

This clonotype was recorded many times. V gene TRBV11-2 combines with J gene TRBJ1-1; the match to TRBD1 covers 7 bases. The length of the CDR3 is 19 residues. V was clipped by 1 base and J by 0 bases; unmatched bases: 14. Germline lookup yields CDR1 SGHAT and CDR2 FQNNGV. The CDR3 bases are TGTGCCAGCAGCTTAGTAGCCGACAGGGTCATTGAGCTGAACACTGAAGCTTTCTTT. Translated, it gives CASSLVADRVIELNTEAFF.

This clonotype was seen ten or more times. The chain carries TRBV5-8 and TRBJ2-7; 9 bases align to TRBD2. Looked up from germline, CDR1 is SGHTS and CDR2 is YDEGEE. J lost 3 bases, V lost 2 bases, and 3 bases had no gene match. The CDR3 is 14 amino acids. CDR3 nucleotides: TGTGCCAGCAGCTTACCTAGCGGGAACTACGAGCAGTACTTC. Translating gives CASSLPSGNYEQYF. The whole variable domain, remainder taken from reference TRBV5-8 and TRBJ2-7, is EAGVTQSPTHLIKTRGQQATLRCSPISGHTSVYWYQQALGLGLQFLLWYDEGEERNRGNFPPRFSGRQFPNYSSELNVNALELEDSALYLCASSLPSGNYEQYFGPGTRLTVT.

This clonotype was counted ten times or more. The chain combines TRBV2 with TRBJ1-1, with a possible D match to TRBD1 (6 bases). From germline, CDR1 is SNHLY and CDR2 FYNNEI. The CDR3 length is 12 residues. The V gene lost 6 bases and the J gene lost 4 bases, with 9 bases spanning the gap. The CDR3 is CASRTGLTEAFF. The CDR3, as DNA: TGTGCCAGCAGGACAGGACTCACTGAAGCTTTCTTT.

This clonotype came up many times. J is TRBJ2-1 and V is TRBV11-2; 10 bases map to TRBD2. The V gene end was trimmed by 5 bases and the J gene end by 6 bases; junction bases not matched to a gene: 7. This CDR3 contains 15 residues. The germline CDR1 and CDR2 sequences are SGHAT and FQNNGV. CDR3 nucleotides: TGTGCCAGCAGCCTGACTAGCGGGCCCGCCAATGAGCAGTTCTTC. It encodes CASSLTSGPANEQFF.

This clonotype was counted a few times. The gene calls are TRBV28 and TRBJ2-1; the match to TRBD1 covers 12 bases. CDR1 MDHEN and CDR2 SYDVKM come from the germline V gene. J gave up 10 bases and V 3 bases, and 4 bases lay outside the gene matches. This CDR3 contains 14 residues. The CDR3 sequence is CASSFTGQGAEQFF. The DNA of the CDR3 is TGTGCCAGCAGTTTTACGGGACAGGGGGCCGAGCAGTTCTTC.

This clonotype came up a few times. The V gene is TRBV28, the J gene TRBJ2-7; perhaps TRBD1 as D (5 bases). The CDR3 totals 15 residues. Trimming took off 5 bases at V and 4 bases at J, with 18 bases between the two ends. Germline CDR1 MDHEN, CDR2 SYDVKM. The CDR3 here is CASSDLRDFPYEQYF. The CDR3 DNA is TGTGCCAGCAGTGACCTCAGGGATTTCCCTTACGAGCAGTACTTC. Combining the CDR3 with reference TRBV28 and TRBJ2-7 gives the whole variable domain DVKVTQSSRYLVKRTGEKVFLECVQDMDHENMFWYRQDPGLGLRLIYFSYDVKMKEKGDIPEGYSVSREKKERFSLILESASTNQTSMYLCASSDLRDFPYEQYFGPGTRLTVT.

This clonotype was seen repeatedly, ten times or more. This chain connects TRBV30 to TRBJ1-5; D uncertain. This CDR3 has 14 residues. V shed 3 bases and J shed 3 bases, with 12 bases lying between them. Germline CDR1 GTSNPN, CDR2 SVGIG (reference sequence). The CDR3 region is CAWSQRPANQPQHF. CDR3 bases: TGTGCCTGGAGCCAGCGGCCAGCCAATCAGCCCCAGCATTTT.

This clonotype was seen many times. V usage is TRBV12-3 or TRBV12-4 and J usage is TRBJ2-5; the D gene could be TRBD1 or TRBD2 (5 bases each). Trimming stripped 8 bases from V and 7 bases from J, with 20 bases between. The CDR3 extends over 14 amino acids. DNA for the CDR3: TGTGCCAGCTCGAATACGCTCGGGGCCGGGACCCAGTACTTC. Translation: CASSNTLGAGTQYF.

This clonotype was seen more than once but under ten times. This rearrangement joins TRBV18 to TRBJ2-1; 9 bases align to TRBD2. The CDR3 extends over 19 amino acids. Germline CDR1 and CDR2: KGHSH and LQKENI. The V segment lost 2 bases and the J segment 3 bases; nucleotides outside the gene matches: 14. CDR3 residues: CASSPSQIRRLADYNEQFF. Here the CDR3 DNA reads TGTGCCAGCTCACCAAGTCAAATTCGGCGACTAGCGGACTACAATGAGCAGTTCTTC.

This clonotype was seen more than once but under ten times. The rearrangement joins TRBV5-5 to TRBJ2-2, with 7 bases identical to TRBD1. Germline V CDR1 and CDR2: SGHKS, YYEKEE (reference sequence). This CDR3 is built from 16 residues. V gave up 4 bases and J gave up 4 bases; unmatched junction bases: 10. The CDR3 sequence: CASSTGDRVSTGELFF. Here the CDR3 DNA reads TGTGCCAGCAGCACAGGTGACAGGGTTAGCACCGGGGAGCTGTTTTTT. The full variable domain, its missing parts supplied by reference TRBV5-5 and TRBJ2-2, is DAGVTQSPTHLIKTRGQQVTLRCSPISGHKSVSWYQQVLGQGPQFIFQYYEKEERGRGNFPDRFSARQFPNYSSELNVNALLLGDSALYLCASSTGDRVSTGELFFGEGSRLTVL.

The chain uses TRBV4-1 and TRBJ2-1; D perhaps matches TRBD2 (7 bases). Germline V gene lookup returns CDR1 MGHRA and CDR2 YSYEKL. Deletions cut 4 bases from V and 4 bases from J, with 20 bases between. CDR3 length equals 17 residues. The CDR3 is CASSRLSRGAGYNEQFF. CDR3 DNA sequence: TGCGCCAGCAGCCGCTTGAGTCGGGGGGCTGGTTACAATGAGCAGTTCTTC.

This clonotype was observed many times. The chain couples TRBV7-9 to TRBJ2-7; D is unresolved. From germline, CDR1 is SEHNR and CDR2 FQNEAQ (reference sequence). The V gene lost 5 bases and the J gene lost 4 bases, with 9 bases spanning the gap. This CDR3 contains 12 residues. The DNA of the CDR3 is TGTGCCAGCAGCGGCGACTTTTACGAGCAGTACTTC. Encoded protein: CASSGDFYEQYF.

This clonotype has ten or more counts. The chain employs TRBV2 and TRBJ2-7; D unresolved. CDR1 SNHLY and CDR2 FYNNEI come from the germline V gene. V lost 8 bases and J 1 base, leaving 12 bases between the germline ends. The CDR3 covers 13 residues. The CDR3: CASGAGLSYEQYF. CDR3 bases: TGTGCCAGCGGAGCAGGCCTTTCCTACGAGCAGTACTTC. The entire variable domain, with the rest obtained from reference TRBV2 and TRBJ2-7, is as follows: EPEVTQTPSHQVTQMGQEVILRCVPISNHLYFYWYRQILGQKVEFLVSFYNNEISEKSEIFDDQFSVERPDGSNFTLKIRSTKLEDSAMYFCASGAGLSYEQYFGPGTRLTVT.

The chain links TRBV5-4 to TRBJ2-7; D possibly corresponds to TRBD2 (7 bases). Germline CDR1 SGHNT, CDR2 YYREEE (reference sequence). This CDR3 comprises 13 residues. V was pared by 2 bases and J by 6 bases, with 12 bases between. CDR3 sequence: CASSFGGAGEQYF. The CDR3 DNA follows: TGTGCCAGCAGCTTTGGGGGGGCGGGCGAGCAGTACTTC.